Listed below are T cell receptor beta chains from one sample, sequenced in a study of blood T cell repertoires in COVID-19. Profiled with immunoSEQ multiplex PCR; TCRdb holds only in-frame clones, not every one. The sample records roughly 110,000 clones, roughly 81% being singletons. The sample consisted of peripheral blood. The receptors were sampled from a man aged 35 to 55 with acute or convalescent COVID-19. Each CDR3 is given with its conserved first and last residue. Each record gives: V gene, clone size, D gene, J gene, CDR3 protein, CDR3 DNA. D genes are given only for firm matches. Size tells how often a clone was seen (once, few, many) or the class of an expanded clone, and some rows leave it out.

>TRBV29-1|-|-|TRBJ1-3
CSVAPRGPSGNTIYF
TGCAGCGTGGCGCCCAGGGGCCCCTCTGGAAACACCATATATTTT
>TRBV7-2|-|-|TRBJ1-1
CASRQGPNTEAFF
TGTGCCAGCAGACAGGGCCCGAACACTGAAGCTTTCTTT
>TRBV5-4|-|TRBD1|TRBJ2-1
CASRPPGQGYNEQFF
TGTGCCAGCAGGCCTCCGGGACAGGGTTACAATGAGCAGTTCTTC
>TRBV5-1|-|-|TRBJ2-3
CASSSTLFTDTQYF
TGCGCCAGCAGCTCGACTCTGTTCACAGATACGCAGTATTTT
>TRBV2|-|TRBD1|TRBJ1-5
CASRGDRGPSGGNQPQHF
TGTGCCAGCAGGGGGGACAGGGGGCCGTCGGGCGGGAATCAGCCCCAGCATTTT
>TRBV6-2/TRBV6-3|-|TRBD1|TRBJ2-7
CASSPGTGGKREQYF
TGTGCCAGCAGCCCCGGGACAGGGGGGAAGCGGGAGCAGTACTTC
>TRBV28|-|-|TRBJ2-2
CASSPRGLSGELFF
TGTGCCAGCAGTCCCCGCGGGCTCAGCGGGGAGCTGTTTTTT
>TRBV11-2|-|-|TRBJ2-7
CASSRTQGNLYEQYF
TGTGCCAGCAGCCGCACACAGGGCAATCTCTACGAGCAGTACTTC
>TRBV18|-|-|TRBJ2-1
CASSLLQVNNEQFF
TGTGCCAGCTCCCTGCTCCAGGTTAACAATGAGCAGTTCTTC
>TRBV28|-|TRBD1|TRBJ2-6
CASSLDRQGVPGANVLTF
TGTGCCAGCAGTTTGGATAGACAGGGAGTGCCTGGGGCCAACGTCCTGACTTTC
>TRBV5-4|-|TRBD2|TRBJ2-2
CASSPFAGADTGELFF
TGTGCCAGCAGCCCGTTCGCGGGAGCAGACACCGGGGAGCTGTTTTTT
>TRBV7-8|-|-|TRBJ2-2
CASRKEGRTGELFF
TGTGCCAGCAGAAAGGAGGGCCGCACCGGGGAGCTGTTTTTT
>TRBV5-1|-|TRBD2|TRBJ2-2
CASASGRNTGELFF
TGCGCCAGCGCTAGCGGGAGGAACACCGGGGAGCTGTTTTTT
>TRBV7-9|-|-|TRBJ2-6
CASRASRGGGSGANVLTF
TGTGCCAGCAGGGCTAGCAGGGGCGGGGGTTCTGGGGCCAACGTCCTGACTTTC
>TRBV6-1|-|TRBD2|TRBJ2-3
CASSELAGGPYTQYF
TGTGCCAGCAGTGAACTAGCGGGAGGGCCGTATACGCAGTATTTT
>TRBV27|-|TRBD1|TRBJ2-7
CASSTRDRRYSYEQYF
TGTGCCAGCAGTACCCGGGACAGGAGATACTCCTACGAGCAGTACTTC
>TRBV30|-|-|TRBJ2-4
CAWSQQGIAKNIQYF
TGTGCCTGGAGCCAACAGGGTATAGCCAAAAACATTCAGTACTTC
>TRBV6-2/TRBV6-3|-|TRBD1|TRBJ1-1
CASSLYRQGENTEAFF
TGTGCCAGCAGCCTCTATAGACAGGGTGAGAACACTGAAGCTTTCTTT
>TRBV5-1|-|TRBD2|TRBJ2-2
CASSQTSGSAGELFF
TGCGCCAGCAGCCAGACTAGCGGGAGTGCCGGGGAGCTGTTTTTT
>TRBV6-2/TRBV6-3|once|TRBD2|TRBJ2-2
CASSYSTSGAFAGELFF
TGTGCCAGCAGTTACTCGACTAGCGGGGCCTTCGCCGGGGAGCTGTTTTTT
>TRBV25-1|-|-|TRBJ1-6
CASSEWWEGSPLHF
TGTGCCAGCAGTGAATGGTGGGAGGGGTCACCCCTCCACTTT
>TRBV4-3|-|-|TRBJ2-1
CASSQARGSYEQFF
TGCGCCAGCAGCCAAGCCCGGGGGAGCTATGAGCAGTTCTTC
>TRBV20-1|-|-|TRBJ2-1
CSARDTREQFF
TGCAGTGCTAGAGATACGCGGGAGCAGTTCTTC
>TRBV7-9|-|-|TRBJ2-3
CASSLALPDTQYF
TGTGCCAGCAGCTTAGCACTACCAGATACGCAGTATTTT
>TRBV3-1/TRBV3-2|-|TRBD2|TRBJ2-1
CASSLTSGGAREQFF
TGTGCCAGCAGCTTAACTAGCGGGGGGGCCCGGGAGCAGTTCTTC
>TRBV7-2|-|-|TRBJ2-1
CASRQGPDFYNEQFF
TGTGCCAGCAGGCAGGGTCCAGACTTCTACAATGAGCAGTTCTTC
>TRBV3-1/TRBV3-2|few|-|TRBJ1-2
CASNREGNYGYTF
TGTGCCAGCAACAGGGAGGGAAACTATGGCTACACCTTC
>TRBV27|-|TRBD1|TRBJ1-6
CASSEGPGTAYNSPLHF
TGTGCCAGCAGCGAAGGCCCCGGGACAGCTTATAATTCACCCCTCCACTTT
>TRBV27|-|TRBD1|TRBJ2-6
CASSPGQASGANVLTF
TGTGCCAGCAGTCCGGGACAGGCCTCTGGGGCCAACGTCCTGACTTTC
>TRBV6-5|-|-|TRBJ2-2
CASSYAGSTGELFF
TGTGCCAGCAGTTACGCGGGGTCTACCGGGGAGCTGTTTTTT
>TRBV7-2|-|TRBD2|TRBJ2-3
CASSLALAGGIDTQYF
TGTGCCAGCAGCTTAGCTCTAGCGGGGGGTATAGATACGCAGTATTTT
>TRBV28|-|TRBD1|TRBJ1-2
CASSWGQTFYGYTF
TGTGCCAGCAGTTGGGGACAGACCTTCTATGGCTACACCTTC
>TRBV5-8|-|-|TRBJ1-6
CASSYWATEDGSPLHF
TGTGCCAGCAGCTATTGGGCGACAGAAGATGGTTCACCCCTCCACTTT
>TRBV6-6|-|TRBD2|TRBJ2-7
CAVREGQGQYF
TGTGCCGTGCGGGAGGGCCAGGGGCAGTACTTC
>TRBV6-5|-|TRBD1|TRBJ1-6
CASRSPGTGGRVYHF
TGTGCCAGCAGGTCGCCCGGGACAGGGGGCCGGGTCTACCACTTT
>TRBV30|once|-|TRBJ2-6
CAWTPLSSGANVLTF
TGTGCCTGGACTCCCTTGAGCTCTGGGGCCAACGTCCTGACTTTC
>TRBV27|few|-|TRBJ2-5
CASSNRLQGGKETQYF
TGTGCCAGCAGTAACCGTTTACAGGGTGGGAAGGAGACCCAGTACTTC
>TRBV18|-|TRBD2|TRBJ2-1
CASSSSGALSYNEQFF
TGTGCCAGCTCAAGTAGCGGGGCCCTCTCCTACAATGAGCAGTTCTTC